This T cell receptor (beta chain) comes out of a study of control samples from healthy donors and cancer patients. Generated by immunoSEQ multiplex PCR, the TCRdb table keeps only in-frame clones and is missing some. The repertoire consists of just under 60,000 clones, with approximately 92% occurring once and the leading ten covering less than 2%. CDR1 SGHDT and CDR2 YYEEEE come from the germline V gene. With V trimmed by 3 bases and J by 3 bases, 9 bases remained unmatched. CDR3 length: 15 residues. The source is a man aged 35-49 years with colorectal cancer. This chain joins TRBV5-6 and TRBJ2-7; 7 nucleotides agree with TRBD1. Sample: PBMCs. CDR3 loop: CASSSTPDRHYEQYF. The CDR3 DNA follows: TGTGCCAGCAGCTCAACGCCGGACAGGCACTACGAGCAGTACTTC.